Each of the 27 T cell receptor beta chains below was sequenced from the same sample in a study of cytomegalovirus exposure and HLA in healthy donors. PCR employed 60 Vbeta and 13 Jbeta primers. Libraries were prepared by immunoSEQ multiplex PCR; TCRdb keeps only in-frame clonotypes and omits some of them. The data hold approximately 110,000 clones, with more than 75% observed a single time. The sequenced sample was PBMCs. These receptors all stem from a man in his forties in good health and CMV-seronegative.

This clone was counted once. DNA of the CDR3: TGCAGCGTTGGGGGGCAGGGGCCGTACTACGAGCAGTACTTC. This encodes CSVGGQGPYYEQYF. This chain uses TRBV29-1 with TRBJ2-7, with a weak D call TRBD1 (6 bases). The length of the CDR3 is 14 residues. CDR1 and CDR2 (germline): SQVTM, ANQGSEA. Trimming left V 4 bases short and J 3 bases short, with 16 bases between.

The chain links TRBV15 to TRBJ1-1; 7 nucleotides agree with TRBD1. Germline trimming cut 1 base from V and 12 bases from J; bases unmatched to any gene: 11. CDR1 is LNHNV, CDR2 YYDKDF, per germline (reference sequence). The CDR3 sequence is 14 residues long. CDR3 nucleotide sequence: TGTGCCACCAGCAGAGGGCCAGGGGGAAGCGAAACTTTCTTT. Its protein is CATSRGPGGSETFF.

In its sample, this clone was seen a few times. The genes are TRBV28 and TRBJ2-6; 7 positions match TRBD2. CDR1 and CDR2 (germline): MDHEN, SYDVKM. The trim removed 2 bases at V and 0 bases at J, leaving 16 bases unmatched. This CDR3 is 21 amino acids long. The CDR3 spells CASSLAGRRGEGTSGANVLTF. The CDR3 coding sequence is TGTGCCAGCAGTTTAGCCGGGAGGCGCGGAGAGGGTACCTCTGGGGCCAACGTCCTGACTTTC.

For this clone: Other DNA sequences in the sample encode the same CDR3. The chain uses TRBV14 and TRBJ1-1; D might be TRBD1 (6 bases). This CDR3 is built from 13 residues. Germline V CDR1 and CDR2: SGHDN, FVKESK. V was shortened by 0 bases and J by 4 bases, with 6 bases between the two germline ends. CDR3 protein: CASSQDRGTEAFF. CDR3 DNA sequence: TGTGCCAGCAGCCAAGACAGGGGCACTGAAGCTTTCTTT.

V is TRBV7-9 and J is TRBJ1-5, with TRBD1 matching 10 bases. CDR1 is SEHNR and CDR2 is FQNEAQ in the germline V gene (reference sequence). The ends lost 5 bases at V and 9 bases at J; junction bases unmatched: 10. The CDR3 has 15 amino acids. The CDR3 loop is CASSAGTGDFRPQHF. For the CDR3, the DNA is TGTGCCAGCAGCGCTGGGACAGGGGACTTTAGGCCCCAGCATTTT.

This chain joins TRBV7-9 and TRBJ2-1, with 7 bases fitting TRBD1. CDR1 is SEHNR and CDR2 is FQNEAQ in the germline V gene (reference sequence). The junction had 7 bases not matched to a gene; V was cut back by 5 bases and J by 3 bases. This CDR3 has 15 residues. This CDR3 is CASSPRDSNYNEQFF. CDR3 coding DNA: TGTGCCAGCAGCCCAAGGGACAGTAACTACAATGAGCAGTTCTTC.

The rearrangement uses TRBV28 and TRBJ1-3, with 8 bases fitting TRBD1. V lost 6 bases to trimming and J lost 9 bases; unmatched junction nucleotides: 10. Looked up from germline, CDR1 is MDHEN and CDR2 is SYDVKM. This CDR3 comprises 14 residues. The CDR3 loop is CASSRDRGRSTIYF. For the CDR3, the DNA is TGTGCCAGCAGCCGTGACAGGGGAAGGTCCACCATATATTTT.

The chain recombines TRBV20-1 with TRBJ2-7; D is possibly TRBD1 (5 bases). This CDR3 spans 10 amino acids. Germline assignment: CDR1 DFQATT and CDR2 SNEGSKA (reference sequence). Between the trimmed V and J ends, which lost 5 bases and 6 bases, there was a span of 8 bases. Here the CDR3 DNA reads TGCAGTGCTGTTGGGGCCGAGCAGTACTTC. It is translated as CSAVGAEQYF.

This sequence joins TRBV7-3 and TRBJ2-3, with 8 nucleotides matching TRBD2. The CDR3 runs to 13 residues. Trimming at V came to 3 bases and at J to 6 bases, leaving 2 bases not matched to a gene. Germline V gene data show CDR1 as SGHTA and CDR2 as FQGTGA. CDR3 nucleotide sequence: TGTGCCAGCAGCTTCGGGGGGGATGATACGCAGTATTTT. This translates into CASSFGGDDTQYF.

The CDR3 DNA sequence: TGTGCCAGTAGTGGGAAAGACTATTTAGGGCGATCGCAGTATTTT. Protein sequence: CASSGKDYLGRSQYF. This chain links TRBV19 with TRBJ2-3, with D possibly being TRBD2 (5 bases). This CDR3 is built from 15 residues. Germline CDR1 and CDR2: LNHDA and SQIVND (reference sequence). V lost 5 bases and J 10 bases, leaving 22 bases between the germline ends. Filled out from reference TRBV19 and TRBJ2-3, the complete variable domain reads DGGITQSPKYLFRKEGQNVTLSCEQNLNHDAMYWYRQDPGQGLRLIYYSQIVNDFQKGDIAEGYSVSREKKESFPLTVTSAQKNPTAFYLCASSGKDYLGRSQYFGPGTRLTVL.

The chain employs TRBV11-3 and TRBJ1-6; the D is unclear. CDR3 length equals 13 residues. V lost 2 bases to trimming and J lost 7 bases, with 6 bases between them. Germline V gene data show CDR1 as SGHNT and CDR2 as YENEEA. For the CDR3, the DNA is TGTGCCAGCAGCTTACGGGAAAATTCACCCCTCCACTTT. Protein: CASSLRENSPLHF.

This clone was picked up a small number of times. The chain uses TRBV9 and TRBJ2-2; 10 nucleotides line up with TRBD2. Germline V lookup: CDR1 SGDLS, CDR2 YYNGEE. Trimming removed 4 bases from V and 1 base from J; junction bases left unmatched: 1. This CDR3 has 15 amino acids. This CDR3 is CASSPSGGNTGELFF. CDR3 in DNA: TGTGCCAGCAGCCCTAGCGGGGGGAACACCGGGGAGCTGTTTTTT.

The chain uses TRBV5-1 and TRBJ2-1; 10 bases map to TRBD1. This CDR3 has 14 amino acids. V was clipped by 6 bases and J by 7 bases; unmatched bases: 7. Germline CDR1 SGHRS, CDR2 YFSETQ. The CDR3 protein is CASTRDRGLNEQFF. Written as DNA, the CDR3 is TGCGCCAGCACCCGGGACAGGGGTCTGAATGAGCAGTTCTTC. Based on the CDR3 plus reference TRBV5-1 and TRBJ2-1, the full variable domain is KAGVTQTPRYLIKTRGQQVTLSCSPISGHRSVSWYQQTPGQGLQFLFEYFSETQRNKGNFPGRFSGRQFSNSRSEMNVSTLELGDSALYLCASTRDRGLNEQFFGPGTRLTVL.

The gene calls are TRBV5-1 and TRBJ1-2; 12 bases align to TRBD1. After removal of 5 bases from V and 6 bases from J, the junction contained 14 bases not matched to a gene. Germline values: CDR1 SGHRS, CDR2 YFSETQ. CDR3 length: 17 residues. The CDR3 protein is CASSSQSGTGGRDGYTF. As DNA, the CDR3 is TGCGCCAGCAGTTCACAATCCGGGACAGGGGGCAGAGATGGCTACACCTTC. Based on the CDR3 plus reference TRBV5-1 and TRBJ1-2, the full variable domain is KAGVTQTPRYLIKTRGQQVTLSCSPISGHRSVSWYQQTPGQGLQFLFEYFSETQRNKGNFPGRFSGRQFSNSRSEMNVSTLELGDSALYLCASSSQSGTGGRDGYTFGSGTRLTVV.

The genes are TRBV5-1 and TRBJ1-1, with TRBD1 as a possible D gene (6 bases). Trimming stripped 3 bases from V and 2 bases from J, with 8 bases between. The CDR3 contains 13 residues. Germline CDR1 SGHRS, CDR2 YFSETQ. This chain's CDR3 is CASSSDSNTEAFF. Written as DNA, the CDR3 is TGCGCCAGCAGCTCGGACAGCAACACTGAAGCTTTCTTT.

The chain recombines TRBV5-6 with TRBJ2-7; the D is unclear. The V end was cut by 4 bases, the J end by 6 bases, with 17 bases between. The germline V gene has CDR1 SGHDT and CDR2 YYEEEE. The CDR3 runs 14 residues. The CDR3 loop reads CASSGGAAPPEQYF. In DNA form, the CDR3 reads TGTGCCAGCAGCGGCGGTGCCGCACCACCCGAGCAGTACTTC.

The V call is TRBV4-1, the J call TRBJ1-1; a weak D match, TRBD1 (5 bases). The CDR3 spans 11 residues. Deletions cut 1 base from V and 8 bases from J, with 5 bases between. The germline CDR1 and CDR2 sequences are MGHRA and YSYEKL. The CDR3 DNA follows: TGCGCCAGCAGCCAAGCAGGGGAAGCTTTCTTT. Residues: CASSQAGEAFF.

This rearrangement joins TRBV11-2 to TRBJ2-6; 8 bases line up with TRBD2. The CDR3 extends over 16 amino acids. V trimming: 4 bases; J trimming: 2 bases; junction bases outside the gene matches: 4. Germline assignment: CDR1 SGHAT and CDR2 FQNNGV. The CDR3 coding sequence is TGTGCCAGCAGCTCGGGGGGGATGGCTGGGGCCAACGTCCTGACTTTC. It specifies CASSSGGMAGANVLTF.

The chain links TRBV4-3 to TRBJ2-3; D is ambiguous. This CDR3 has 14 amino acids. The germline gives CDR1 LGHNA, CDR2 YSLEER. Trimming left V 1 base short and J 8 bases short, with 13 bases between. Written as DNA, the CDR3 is TGCGCCAGCAGCCAAGGACTTTTAGCTGGTACGCAGTATTTT. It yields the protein CASSQGLLAGTQYF.

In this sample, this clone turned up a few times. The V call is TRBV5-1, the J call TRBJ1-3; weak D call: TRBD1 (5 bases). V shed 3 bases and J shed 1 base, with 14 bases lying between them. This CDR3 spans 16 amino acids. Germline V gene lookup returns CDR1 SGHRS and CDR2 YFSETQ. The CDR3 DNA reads TGCGCCAGCAGCTCCTCCACCGGGGGGTCTGGAAACACCATATATTTT. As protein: CASSSSTGGSGNTIYF.

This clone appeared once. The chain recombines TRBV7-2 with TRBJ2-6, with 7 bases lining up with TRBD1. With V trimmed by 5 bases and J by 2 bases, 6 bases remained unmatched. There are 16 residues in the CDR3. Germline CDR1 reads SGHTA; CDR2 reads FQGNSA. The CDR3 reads CASSRDSATGANVLTF. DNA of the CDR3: TGTGCCAGCAGCCGGGACAGCGCTACTGGGGCCAACGTCCTGACTTTC.

The CDR3 sequence: CASSAGGHEQYF. In nucleotides, the CDR3 is TGTGCCAGCAGCGCTGGAGGCCACGAGCAGTACTTC. The V call is TRBV6-5, the J call TRBJ2-7; perhaps TRBD2 as D (5 bases). Germline assignment: CDR1 MNHEY and CDR2 SVGAGI. The CDR3 runs to 12 residues. V was pared by 6 bases and J by 5 bases, with 11 bases between.

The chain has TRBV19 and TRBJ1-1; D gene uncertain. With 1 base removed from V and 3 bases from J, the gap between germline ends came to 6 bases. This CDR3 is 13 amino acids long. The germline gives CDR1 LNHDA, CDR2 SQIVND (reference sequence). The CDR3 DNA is TGTGCCAGTAGTATAGGAGGTTACACTGAAGCTTTCTTT. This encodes CASSIGGYTEAFF.

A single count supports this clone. The CDR3 DNA is TGTGCCAGCAGCCCGGCGGGGGTCACGTACGGGGAGCTGTTTTTT. Its translation is CASSPAGVTYGELFF. The V call is TRBV5-4, the J call TRBJ2-2; 7 nucleotides agree with TRBD2. There are 15 residues in the CDR3. Per germline, CDR1 SGHNT and CDR2 YYREEE (reference sequence). Trimming removed 4 bases from V and 7 bases from J; junction bases left unmatched: 10. The variable domain in full, completed from reference TRBV5-4 and TRBJ2-2, reads ETGVTQSPTHLIKTRGQQVTLRCSSQSGHNTVSWYQQALGQGPQFIFQYYREEENGRGNFPPRFSGLQFPNYSSELNVNALELDDSALYLCASSPAGVTYGELFFGEGSRLTVL.

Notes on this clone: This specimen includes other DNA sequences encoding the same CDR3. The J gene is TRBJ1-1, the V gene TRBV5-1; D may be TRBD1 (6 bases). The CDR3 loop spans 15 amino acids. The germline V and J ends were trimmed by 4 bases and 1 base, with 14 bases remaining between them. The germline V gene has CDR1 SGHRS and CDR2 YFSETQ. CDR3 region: CASSTKTGPNTEAFF. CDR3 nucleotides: TGCGCCAGCAGCACAAAGACAGGACCGAACACTGAAGCTTTCTTT.

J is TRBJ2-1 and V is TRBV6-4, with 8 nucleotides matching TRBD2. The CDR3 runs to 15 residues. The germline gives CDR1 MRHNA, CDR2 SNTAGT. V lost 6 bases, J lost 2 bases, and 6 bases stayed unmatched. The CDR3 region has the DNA TGTGCCAGCAGACCTACCGGGGGGGCCTACAATGAGCAGTTCTTC. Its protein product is CASRPTGGAYNEQFF.

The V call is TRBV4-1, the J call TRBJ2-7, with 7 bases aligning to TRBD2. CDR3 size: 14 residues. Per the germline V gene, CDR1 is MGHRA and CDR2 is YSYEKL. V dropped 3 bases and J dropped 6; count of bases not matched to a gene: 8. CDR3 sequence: CASSQPVSGGEQYF. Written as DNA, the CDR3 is TGCGCCAGCAGCCAGCCGGTCTCGGGGGGCGAGCAGTACTTC.